Sequencing of this T cell receptor (beta chain) was carried out in a study of post-analysis software for immune sequencing data. Notes on the study in general: Samples from one preparation batch, clustered by F measure, grouped strongly together.

About this clonotype: Its antigen is as yet unknown.

Unique-molecular-identifier-tagged TCR beta cDNA libraries were used. TCRdb analysed the PCR reads with MiXCR anew, one entry per CDR3 protein. This table holds roughly 800,000 distinct CDR3 sequences, 40% to 55% found once. Sequencing was performed on blood. The source is a girl aged 10 to 17 with multiple sclerosis.

The CDR3 sequence: CSAALAGGGETLYF. CDR3 sequence (DNA): TGCAGTGCTGCACTAGCGGGAGGAGGAGAGACCCTGTACTTC. The gene calls are TRBV20-1 and TRBJ2-4, with 12 bases identical to TRBD2. The CDR3 spans 14 residues. V lost 5 bases, J lost 15 bases, and 14 bases stayed unmatched. Germline CDR1 DFQATT, CDR2 SNEGSKA (reference sequence).